A single sample gave rise to the 28 T cell receptor beta chains below, sequenced in a study of low-dose radiotherapy and immunotherapy resistance in tumors. Alpha- and beta-chain coverage of first-strand cDNA came from TRAV- and TRBV-specific primers. The TCRs were subjected to amplification over about 19 PCR cycles employing a constant-region primer in conjunction with a V-primer adapter. TCRdb analysed the reads with MiXCR anew, one entry per CDR3 protein. The sample contains about 44,000 distinct CDR3 sequences, less than 30% of which appear only once. This sample's time point: after trial treatment. The treatment here: LDRT plus nivolumab, ipilimumab, low-dose cyclophosphamide and aspirin (RACIN trial). Source: PBMCs, taken after low-dose radiotherapy plus immunotherapy. The receptors here all came from a male donor with prostate cancer.

The table lists this clonotype with many counts. The rearrangement uses TRBV12-3 or TRBV12-4 and TRBJ1-6; the match to TRBD1 covers 9 bases. V was clipped by 6 bases and J by 6 bases; unmatched bases: 6. The CDR3 runs 15 residues. CDR3 DNA: TGTGCCAGCAGGCCTGACAGGGGGTTTAATTCACCCCTCCACTTT. Protein sequence: CASRPDRGFNSPLHF.

The gene calls are TRBV2 and TRBJ2-1; 14 bases are shared with TRBD2. This CDR3 contains 18 residues. Germline CDR1 is SNHLY and CDR2 is FYNNEI. The junction had 11 bases not matched to a gene; V was cut back by 6 bases and J by 4 bases. The CDR3 nucleotides are TGTGCCAGCAGCTTCGCGGGGACTAGCGGGAGTCGGTACAATGAGCAGTTCTTC. Protein sequence: CASSFAGTSGSRYNEQFF.

This clonotype came up many times. The V and J genes are TRBV5-1 and TRBJ1-1; 8 bases map to TRBD1. Germline V lookup: CDR1 SGHRS, CDR2 YFSETQ. CDR3 length equals 13 residues. After removal of 0 bases from V and 11 bases from J, the junction contained 6 bases not matched to a gene. Written as DNA, the CDR3 is TGCGCCAGCAGCTTGGGACAGGGGAAGAGGGCTTTCTTT. Encoded protein: CASSLGQGKRAFF.

Concerning this clonotype: A far more abundant clone sits one base away, making this likely a read error. CDR3 DNA: TGTGCCAGCAGCCGGCAAGGCGCAGTCTCCTACAATGAGCAGTTCTTC. Translation: CASSRQGAVSYNEQFF. This chain links TRBV5-8 with TRBJ2-1; no clear D. This CDR3 spans 16 amino acids. The V and J ends lost 4 bases and 0 bases respectively, with 14 bases between them. From germline, CDR1 is SGHTS and CDR2 YDEGEE.

Concerning this clonotype: An end of the junction does not agree with germline; a read error may underlie this. The chain couples TRBV2 to TRBJ2-2; 7 nucleotides agree with TRBD1. Germline CDR1 reads SNHLY; CDR2 reads FYNNEI. The CDR3 sequence is 15 residues long. The chain's CDR3 is CASQGVRTYTGELIF. The CDR3 nucleotides read TGTGCCTCCCAGGGGGTTCGGACGTACACCGGGGAGCTGATTTTT.

The genes are TRBV23-1 and TRBJ2-1; weak D call: TRBD2 (6 bases). TRBV23-1 carries the ORF label, with uncertain function. This CDR3 comprises 13 residues. The ends were cut back, 3 bases at V and 10 bases at J, with 13 bases in the middle. CDR3 loop: CASSHLRTKEQFF. CDR3 DNA sequence: TGCGCCAGCAGTCATCTAAGGACTAAGGAGCAGTTCTTC.

This clonotype appeared many times. The V call is TRBV19, the J call TRBJ1-1; 8 bases are shared with TRBD1. CDR1 and CDR2 from the germline V gene are LNHDA and SQIVND (reference sequence). J lost 6 bases, V lost 4 bases, and 4 bases had no gene match. The CDR3 consists of 13 residues. In DNA, the CDR3 is TGTGCCAGTAGTAGCCAACAGGGGGCTGAAGCTTTCTTT. Translation: CASSSQQGAEAFF.

This clonotype was observed many times. The rearrangement joins TRBV13 to TRBJ1-2, with 8 positions matching TRBD1. Germline loops: CDR1 PRHDT, CDR2 FYEKMQ (reference sequence). The ends lost 6 bases at V and 4 bases at J; junction bases unmatched: 4. The CDR3 contains 13 residues. The CDR3: CASSGTGLYGYTF. CDR3 nucleotide sequence: TGTGCCAGCAGTGGGACAGGCCTCTATGGCTACACCTTC.

About this clonotype itself: The likely explanation is a read error, given a far larger clone one base away. This chain connects TRBV5-8 to TRBJ2-3; 8 nucleotides match TRBD2. CDR3 length equals 15 residues. CDR1 and CDR2 from the germline V gene are SGHTS and YDEGEE. V was pared by 0 bases and J by 9 bases, with 9 bases of the junction left unmatched. The CDR3 protein is CASSLGTSGAQTQYF. For the CDR3, the DNA is TGTGCCAGCAGCTTGGGCACTAGCGGAGCACAGACGCAGTATTTT.

The sample holds one count of this clonotype. V usage is TRBV20-1 and J usage is TRBJ1-5; unclear D gene. This CDR3 is built from 16 residues. Germline CDR1 is DFQATT and CDR2 is SNEGSKA (reference sequence). Trimming pared 4 bases from V and 3 bases from J, leaving 19 bases between. The CDR3 DNA reads as TGCAGTGCTACCCGCGGGGAGGACGGGGACAATCAGCCCCAGCATTTT. Translation gives CSATRGEDGDNQPQHF.

This clonotype was recorded at least ten times. The chain carries TRBV5-1 and TRBJ2-1; 8 bases match TRBD2. Trimming removed 4 bases from V and 6 bases from J; junction bases left unmatched: 12. The CDR3 length is 16 residues. Germline assignment: CDR1 SGHRS and CDR2 YFSETQ. The CDR3 DNA is TGCGCCAGCAGCCTAACCTCCGGGACTAGTGGCAATGAGCAGTTCTTC. Encoded protein: CASSLTSGTSGNEQFF.

Many counts were recorded for this clonotype. The chain carries TRBV24-1 and TRBJ2-5; D may match TRBD1 or TRBD2 (5 bases each). This CDR3 has 12 amino acids. Germline values: CDR1 KGHDR, CDR2 SFDVKD. Trimming removed 4 bases at V and 8 bases at J, with 10 bases between. This CDR3 reads CATSEAGTTQYF. Here the CDR3 DNA reads TGTGCCACCAGTGAAGCCGGGACCACCCAGTACTTC.

A word on this clonotype: Only one base separates this from a far larger clonotype, so it likely reflects a read error. J is TRBJ1-5 and V is TRBV6-1; 8 positions match TRBD1. Germline CDR1 and CDR2: MNHNS and SASEGT. J was trimmed by 1 base and V by 4 bases; bases with no gene match: 9. The CDR3 spans 17 residues. The CDR3 protein is CASSASDRGQSNQPQHF. The CDR3 DNA reads as TGTGCCAGCAGTGCATCCGACAGGGGTCAGAGCAATCAGCCCCAGCATTTT.

This clonotype was picked up a small number of times. The rearrangement links TRBV19 to TRBJ2-1; D tentatively fits TRBD1 or TRBD2 (5 bases each). The CDR3 extends over 15 amino acids. Trimming left V 7 bases short and J 1 base short, with 14 bases between. CDR1 is LNHDA and CDR2 is SQIVND in the germline V gene (reference sequence). In nucleotides, the CDR3 is TGTGCCAGTACCCCCCCGGGGCTGTCCTACAATGAGCAGTTCTTC. This codes for CASTPPGLSYNEQFF.

By share, this clonotype ranks as medium-sized (0.01 to 0.1%). The chain couples TRBV28 to TRBJ1-2; a weak D match, TRBD1 (6 bases). The CDR3 has 12 amino acids. Germline V gene sequence: CDR1 MDHEN, CDR2 SYDVKM. V lost 8 bases to trimming and J lost 7 bases, with 14 bases between them. CDR3 DNA: TGTGCCAGCCGGGAGGGGACACTTGGCTACACCTTC. It yields the protein CASREGTLGYTF.

V gene TRBV12-3 or TRBV12-4 combines with J gene TRBJ2-5; 15 nucleotides align to TRBD2. This CDR3 has 15 amino acids. J was trimmed by 5 bases and V by 5 bases; bases with no gene match: 3. The CDR3 sequence: CASSRTSGGAETQYF. In DNA form, the CDR3 reads TGTGCCAGCAGTAGGACTAGCGGGGGGGCGGAGACCCAGTACTTC.

About this clonotype: This likely reflects a read error, since a far larger clone is one base away. V gene TRBV12-3 or TRBV12-4 combines with J gene TRBJ1-2; D gene uncertain. V shed 5 bases and J shed 6 bases, with 13 bases lying between them. CDR3 length equals 13 residues. The CDR3 DNA follows: TGTGCCAGCAGTGTAAGGCGAAGGGATGGCTACACCTTC. Protein: CASSVRRRDGYTF.

The table lists this clonotype with many counts. The CDR3 spells CASSARDSSYEQYF. CDR3 bases: TGTGCCAGCAGTGCCCGGGACAGCTCCTACGAGCAGTACTTC. The V and J genes are TRBV28 and TRBJ2-7; 7 nucleotides agree with TRBD1. The length of the CDR3 is 14 residues. Trimming at V came to 5 bases and at J to 0 bases, leaving 4 bases not matched to a gene. CDR1 is MDHEN, CDR2 SYDVKM, per germline.

The chain uses TRBV3-1 and TRBJ2-3; D unclear. V was clipped by 2 bases and J by 2 bases, with 11 bases between them. The CDR3 is 15 residues long. Per the germline V gene, CDR1 is LGHDT and CDR2 is YNNKEL (reference sequence). The CDR3 loop is CASSQLGSLTDTQYF. The CDR3 DNA reads TGTGCCAGCAGCCAATTGGGTAGTCTCACAGATACGCAGTATTTT.

At least ten counts were recorded for this clonotype. The chain employs TRBV12-3 or TRBV12-4 and TRBJ1-5; TRBD1 might be the D (5 bases). The CDR3 consists of 13 residues. With 5 bases removed from V and 4 bases from J, the gap between germline ends came to 9 bases. The CDR3 is CASSLTVNQPQHF. For the CDR3, the DNA is TGTGCCAGCAGTCTGACAGTTAATCAGCCCCAGCATTTT.

The V and J genes are TRBV6-6 and TRBJ2-7, with D tentatively TRBD1 or TRBD2 (5 bases each). V dropped 5 bases and J dropped 5 bases, with 22 bases sitting between them. The V gene's germline CDR1 is MNHNY and CDR2 SVGAGI (reference sequence). This CDR3 comprises 16 residues. The CDR3 DNA sequence: TGTGCCAGCAGTGGACAAAGGGACCATCGAATCGACGAGCAGTACTTC. It codes for CASSGQRDHRIDEQYF.

This clonotype was counted between two and nine times. CDR3 sequence reads: CSASLGTGGTEAFF. CDR3 nucleotides: TGCAGTGCTAGTTTAGGGACAGGGGGCACTGAAGCTTTCTTT. The rearrangement joins TRBV20-1 to TRBJ1-1, with TRBD1 matching 11 bases. The ends lost 3 bases at V and 4 bases at J; junction bases unmatched: 4. Germline-derived CDR1 and CDR2 are DFQATT and SNEGSKA (reference sequence). The CDR3 contains 14 residues.

This clonotype was counted ten times or more. V is TRBV7-9 and J is TRBJ1-2; the D is unclear. There are 13 residues in the CDR3. Germline CDR1 is SEHNR and CDR2 is FQNEAQ (reference sequence). Trimming took off 0 bases at V and 3 bases at J, with 5 bases between the two ends. The CDR3 nucleotides are TGTGCCAGCAGCTTAGCGGCAGACTATGGCTACACCTTC. This sequence encodes CASSLAADYGYTF.

On this clonotype itself: A far larger clone is off by one base, so a read error is likely. V and J are TRBV11-2 and TRBJ1-5; D is unclear. The V gene's germline CDR1 is SGHAT and CDR2 FQNNGV. The CDR3 is made up of 14 amino acids. CDR3 loop: CASSLISGRQPLHF. DNA for the CDR3: TGTGCCAGCAGTTTAATAAGCGGCCGTCAGCCCCTGCATTTT.

This clonotype has just a few counts. In DNA form, the CDR3 reads TGCGCCAGCAGCCAAGGGCCCGCCGCCTTAACCTCCTACGAGCAGTACTTC. It specifies CASSQGPAALTSYEQYF. This chain uses TRBV4-1 with TRBJ2-7; no clear D. The V gene's germline CDR1 is MGHRA and CDR2 YSYEKL. There are 17 residues in the CDR3. Trimming removed 1 base from V and 0 bases from J, with 16 bases in between.

Comments on this clonotype: A read error is likely here: a far larger clone is one base away. V usage is TRBV5-3 and J usage is TRBJ2-2, with unresolved D. TRBV5-3 is an ORF, with its function uncertain. The CDR3 extends over 16 amino acids. CDR3 bases: TGTGCCAGCAGCTCGTACACTGGCTGTGCCACCGGGGAGCTGTTTTTT. Encoded protein: CASSSYTGCATGELFF.

This clonotype was found many times. The V call is TRBV26, the J call TRBJ2-3; TRBD2 is the table's D call and was not checked against the DNA. TRBV26 is a listed pseudogene. This CDR3 comprises 16 residues. CDR3 protein: CASSAPTSAGGYTQYF. DNA for the CDR3: TGTGCCAGCAGTGCCCCGACTAGCGCTGGGGGATATACGCAGTATTTT.

This clonotype appeared many times. The chain has TRBV18 and TRBJ1-2; no clear D gene. Germline CDR1 reads KGHSH; CDR2 reads LQKENI. The CDR3 runs 13 residues. Trimming removed 1 base from V and 0 bases from J, with 3 bases in between. In DNA form, the CDR3 reads TGTGCCAGCTCACCACAGTCTAACTATGGCTACACCTTC. Protein sequence: CASSPQSNYGYTF.